A single sample gave rise to the 26 T cell receptor beta chains below, sequenced in a study of human thymus T cells. This table comes from immunoSEQ multiplex PCR, and its TCRdb copy is limited to in-frame clones, with some not included. Here the sample spans about 60,000 clones, about 94% being singletons. Input material: blood. The source of these receptors is a boy less than two years old with a congenital heart defect but otherwise immunologically healthy.

V and J are TRBV6-6 and TRBJ1-2, with D unresolved. Per the germline V gene, CDR1 is MNHNY and CDR2 is SVGAGI (reference sequence). V was clipped by 0 bases and J by 5 bases, with 10 bases between them. The CDR3 totals 14 residues. In DNA, the CDR3 is TGTGCCAGCAGTTACTCTAAAGACACGTATGGCTACACCTTC. It encodes CASSYSKDTYGYTF.

The chain combines TRBV6-6 with TRBJ2-3, with 12 bases lining up with TRBD2. The CDR3 consists of 15 residues. The V gene's germline CDR1 is MNHNY and CDR2 SVGAGI (reference sequence). The junction had 2 bases not matched to a gene; V was cut back by 5 bases and J by 2 bases. The CDR3: CASSASGRATDTQYF. Written as DNA, the CDR3 is TGTGCCAGCAGTGCTAGCGGGAGGGCCACAGATACGCAGTATTTT.

This chain's CDR3 is CASSLQGALNTEAFF. The CDR3 DNA reads as TGTGCCAGCAGCTTACAGGGGGCTTTGAACACTGAAGCTTTCTTT. The chain recombines TRBV5-4 with TRBJ1-1, with 9 nucleotides matching TRBD1. The CDR3 has 15 amino acids. Unmatched junction bases numbered 2, after V lost 2 bases and J lost 0 bases. Per germline, CDR1 SGHNT and CDR2 YYREEE (reference sequence).

The rearrangement links TRBV7-9 to TRBJ2-3, with 11 bases identical to TRBD2. The V gene's germline CDR1 is SEHNR and CDR2 FQNEAQ (reference sequence). The ends lost 4 bases at V and 3 bases at J; junction bases unmatched: 6. There are 16 residues in the CDR3. The chain's CDR3 is CASSSSSGRMTDTQYF. The CDR3 nucleotides read TGTGCCAGCAGCTCTTCTAGCGGGAGGATGACAGATACGCAGTATTTT.

The CDR3 sequence is CASRGPVNYGYTF. The DNA of the CDR3 is TGTGCCAGCAGGGGACCGGTGAACTATGGCTACACCTTC. The gene calls are TRBV5-8 and TRBJ1-2, with D possibly TRBD1 on 5 matching bases. CDR3 length: 13 amino acids. The germline V and J ends were trimmed by 5 bases and 2 bases, with 10 bases remaining between them. Germline CDR1 is SGHTS and CDR2 is YDEGEE. The full variable domain, completed using reference TRBV5-8 and TRBJ1-2, is EAGVTQSPTHLIKTRGQQATLRCSPISGHTSVYWYQQALGLGLQFLLWYDEGEERNRGNFPPRFSGRQFPNYSSELNVNALELEDSALYLCASRGPVNYGYTFGSGTRLTVV.

Only one count was recorded for this clone. The chain links TRBV5-1 to TRBJ2-7; 8 bases match TRBD1. The CDR3 has 16 amino acids. V lost 5 bases and J lost 3; bases outside the gene matches: 13. CDR1 is SGHRS, CDR2 YFSETQ, per germline. This CDR3 is CASRLGTWTGIYEQYF. The CDR3 DNA reads TGCGCCAGCAGGCTCGGCACATGGACAGGGATCTACGAGCAGTACTTC.

The V gene is TRBV4-1, the J gene TRBJ1-3; a possible D gene is TRBD1 (6 bases). Trimming removed 0 bases from V and 0 bases from J, with 15 bases in between. The CDR3 runs 18 residues. Germline-derived CDR1 and CDR2 are MGHRA and YSYEKL. CDR3 protein: CASSQEDPRGYSGNTIYF. DNA for the CDR3: TGCGCCAGCAGCCAAGAAGACCCCAGGGGATACTCTGGAAACACCATATATTTT.

The rearrangement uses TRBV30 and TRBJ2-5; 10 positions agree with TRBD1. Losses at the gene ends were 3 bases for V and 5 bases for J; bases not matched to a gene: 9. Per germline, CDR1 GTSNPN and CDR2 SVGIG (reference sequence). The CDR3 is 15 residues long. The CDR3 nucleotides are TGTGCCTGGAGCTTAGACAGGGGGCGGCGGGAGACCCAGTACTTC. Its translation is CAWSLDRGRRETQYF.

Details on this clone: This same CDR3 is encoded by further DNA sequences in the sample. V and J are TRBV5-4 and TRBJ2-7; no reliable D call. V was trimmed by 0 bases and J by 4 bases, leaving 2 bases between them. Germline loops: CDR1 SGHNT, CDR2 YYREEE (reference sequence). The CDR3 is made up of 11 amino acids. This chain's CDR3 is CASSLGYEQYF. The CDR3 coding sequence is TGTGCCAGCAGCTTGGGGTACGAGCAGTACTTC.

V usage is TRBV9 and J usage is TRBJ2-4, with no clear D. The germline V gene encodes CDR1 SGDLS and CDR2 YYNGEE. V gave up 0 bases and J gave up 6 bases, with 13 bases separating them. CDR3 size: 15 residues. For the CDR3, the DNA is TGTGCCAGCAGCGTAGGTGGGCAGGAGTCAAACATTCAGTACTTC. Its protein is CASSVGGQESNIQYF. Full variable domain (remainder filled in from reference TRBV9 and TRBJ2-4): DSGVTQTPKHLITATGQRVTLRCSPRSGDLSVYWYQQSLDQGLQFLIQYYNGEERAKGNILERFSAQQFPDLHSELNLSSLELGDSALYFCASSVGGQESNIQYFGAGTRLSVL.

This chain connects TRBV27 to TRBJ2-3; 13 bases are shared with TRBD2. This CDR3 is 19 amino acids long. V shed 6 bases, J shed 0 bases, and the junction held 12 bases outside the gene matches. Germline CDR1 MNHEY, CDR2 SMNVEV (reference sequence). CDR3 DNA sequence: TGTGCCAGCAGCGTGGTCCCACCGGGACTAGCGGGGAGCACAGATACGCAGTATTTT. Protein sequence: CASSVVPPGLAGSTDTQYF.

This rearrangement joins TRBV7-2 to TRBJ2-7; D might be TRBD2 (7 bases). The CDR3 contains 14 residues. Germline values: CDR1 SGHTA, CDR2 FQGNSA. V was trimmed by 0 bases and J by 2 bases, leaving 8 bases between them. CDR3 amino acids: CASSLAGGPYEQYF. The CDR3 coding sequence is TGTGCCAGCAGCTTAGCGGGGGGGCCCTACGAGCAGTACTTC.

The CDR3 nucleotides read TGCGCCAGCAGCTTGGTACCTAACACCGGGGAGCTGTTTTTT. Its protein product is CASSLVPNTGELFF. This chain links TRBV5-1 with TRBJ2-2; D is undetermined. The ends were cut back, 0 bases at V and 2 bases at J, with 5 bases in the middle. Germline CDR1 SGHRS, CDR2 YFSETQ. The CDR3 consists of 14 residues.

The gene calls are TRBV27 and TRBJ2-1; D is undetermined. The CDR3 has 13 residues. Germline V gene lookup returns CDR1 MNHEY and CDR2 SMNVEV (reference sequence). The V gene lost 0 bases and the J gene lost 6 bases, with 6 bases spanning the gap. CDR3 nucleotide sequence: TGTGCCAGCAGTTTATCTAGGCTCAATGAGCAGTTCTTC. Translation: CASSLSRLNEQFF.

The J gene is TRBJ2-1, the V gene TRBV4-2, with 7 bases that match TRBD2. Germline V gene lookup returns CDR1 LGHNA and CDR2 YNFKEQ. The trim removed 1 base at V and 7 bases at J, leaving 10 bases unmatched. This CDR3 has 16 residues. This CDR3 is CASSQGRSLAENEQFF. In DNA form, the CDR3 reads TGTGCCAGCAGCCAAGGCCGGAGTCTAGCGGAAAATGAGCAGTTCTTC.

V is TRBV7-2 and J is TRBJ2-7, with 7 bases matching TRBD1. Unmatched junction bases numbered 10, after V lost 5 bases and J lost 3 bases. Germline assignment: CDR1 SGHTA and CDR2 FQGNSA. The CDR3 sequence is 15 residues long. The CDR3 DNA is TGTGCCAGCAGCGTACGACAGGGTTGGGACTACGAGCAGTACTTC. Translating it yields CASSVRQGWDYEQYF.

This clone turned up a few times. The rearrangement links TRBV20-1 to TRBJ1-1; D gene ambiguous. The ends were cut back, 6 bases at V and 1 base at J, with 6 bases in the middle. The CDR3 loop spans 11 amino acids. Germline V gene sequence: CDR1 DFQATT, CDR2 SNEGSKA (reference sequence). CDR3 residues: CSAEGNTEAFF. The CDR3 DNA follows: TGCAGTGCCGAAGGGAACACTGAAGCTTTCTTT.

The chain carries TRBV2 and TRBJ2-3, with 8 bases aligning to TRBD2. The CDR3 has 16 amino acids. CDR1 SNHLY and CDR2 FYNNEI come from the germline V gene. The ends lost 5 bases at V and 0 bases at J; junction bases unmatched: 7. CDR3 nucleotides: TGTGCCAGCAGTCCGGGACTAGACCATAGCACAGATACGCAGTATTTT. It encodes CASSPGLDHSTDTQYF.

This chain joins TRBV6-6 and TRBJ1-2; unclear D gene. The V end was cut by 2 bases, the J end by 2 bases, with 12 bases between. The CDR3 is 15 residues long. The germline gives CDR1 MNHNY, CDR2 SVGAGI (reference sequence). CDR3 in amino acids: CASSYLSTENYGYTF. The CDR3, as DNA: TGTGCCAGCAGTTACCTTTCTACAGAGAACTATGGCTACACCTTC.

The chain recombines TRBV10-3 with TRBJ2-3; D uncertain. Germline lookup yields CDR1 ENHRY and CDR2 SYGVKD. The CDR3 runs to 11 residues. V lost 2 bases and J 6 bases, leaving 3 bases between the germline ends. As DNA, the CDR3 is TGTGCCATCAGTGAGGGGGATACGCAGTATTTT. As protein: CAISEGDTQYF.

This clone came up a few times. This sequence joins TRBV9 and TRBJ1-2; no clear D gene. Germline loops: CDR1 SGDLS, CDR2 YYNGEE. CDR3 size: 13 residues. The V and J ends lost 2 bases and 4 bases respectively, with 9 bases between them. The CDR3 loop is CASSVYLGYGYTF. The CDR3 coding sequence is TGTGCCAGCAGCGTCTACTTGGGCTATGGCTACACCTTC.

The chain is built from TRBV7-9 and TRBJ2-1; D is uncertain. This CDR3 spans 13 amino acids. Trimming left V 2 bases short and J 9 bases short, with 11 bases between. Germline V gene sequence: CDR1 SEHNR, CDR2 FQNEAQ (reference sequence). CDR3 residues: CASSLKRGVEQFF. CDR3 nucleotide sequence: TGTGCCAGCAGCTTAAAGCGCGGAGTTGAGCAGTTCTTC.

The rearrangement links TRBV11-2 to TRBJ1-3, with 9 bases lining up with TRBD1. From germline, CDR1 is SGHAT and CDR2 FQNNGV. The CDR3 runs 16 residues. Unmatched junction bases numbered 8, after V lost 4 bases and J lost 4 bases. CDR3 sequence: CASSSIQGARGNTIYF. The DNA for the CDR3 is TGTGCCAGCAGCTCCATACAGGGGGCGCGCGGAAACACCATATATTTT.

The chain combines TRBV5-1 with TRBJ2-7; no reliable D call. Germline V CDR1 and CDR2: SGHRS, YFSETQ. V was pared by 2 bases and J by 2 bases, with 5 bases between. The CDR3 runs 12 residues. In DNA form, the CDR3 reads TGCGCCAGCAGCTTCAATACCTACGAGCAGTACTTC. This sequence encodes CASSFNTYEQYF.

The chain joins TRBV7-2 to TRBJ2-3, with no clear D. The V and J ends lost 2 bases and 5 bases respectively, with 14 bases between them. Germline V gives CDR1 SGHTA, CDR2 FQGNSA. The CDR3 covers 15 residues. The CDR3 is CASSLRMTSEDTQYF. CDR3 DNA sequence: TGTGCCAGCAGCTTACGAATGACTTCTGAAGATACGCAGTATTTT.

This chain uses TRBV5-1 with TRBJ2-7; 9 bases match TRBD2. Trimming at V came to 4 bases and at J to 2 bases, leaving 10 bases not matched to a gene. This CDR3 is built from 16 residues. Germline CDR1 SGHRS, CDR2 YFSETQ. The CDR3 spells CASSPGGSGGAYEQYF. In DNA form, the CDR3 reads TGCGCCAGCAGCCCGGGCGGTAGCGGGGGTGCCTACGAGCAGTACTTC.